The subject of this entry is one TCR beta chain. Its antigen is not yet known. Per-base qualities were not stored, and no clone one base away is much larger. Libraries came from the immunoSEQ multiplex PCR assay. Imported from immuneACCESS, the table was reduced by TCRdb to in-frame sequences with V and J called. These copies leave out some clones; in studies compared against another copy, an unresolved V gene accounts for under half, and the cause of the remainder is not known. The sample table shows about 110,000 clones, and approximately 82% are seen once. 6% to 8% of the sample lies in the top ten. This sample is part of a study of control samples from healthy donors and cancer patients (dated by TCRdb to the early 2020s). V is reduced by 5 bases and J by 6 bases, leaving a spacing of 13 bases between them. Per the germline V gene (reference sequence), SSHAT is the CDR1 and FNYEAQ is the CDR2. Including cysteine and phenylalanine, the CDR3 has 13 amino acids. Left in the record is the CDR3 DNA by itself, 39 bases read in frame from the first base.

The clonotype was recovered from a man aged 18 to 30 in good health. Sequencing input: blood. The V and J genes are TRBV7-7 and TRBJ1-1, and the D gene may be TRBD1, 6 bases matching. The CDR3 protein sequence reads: CASSLTGISEAFF. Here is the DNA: TGTGCCAGCAGCCTCACAGGGATCTCTGAAGCTTTCTTT.